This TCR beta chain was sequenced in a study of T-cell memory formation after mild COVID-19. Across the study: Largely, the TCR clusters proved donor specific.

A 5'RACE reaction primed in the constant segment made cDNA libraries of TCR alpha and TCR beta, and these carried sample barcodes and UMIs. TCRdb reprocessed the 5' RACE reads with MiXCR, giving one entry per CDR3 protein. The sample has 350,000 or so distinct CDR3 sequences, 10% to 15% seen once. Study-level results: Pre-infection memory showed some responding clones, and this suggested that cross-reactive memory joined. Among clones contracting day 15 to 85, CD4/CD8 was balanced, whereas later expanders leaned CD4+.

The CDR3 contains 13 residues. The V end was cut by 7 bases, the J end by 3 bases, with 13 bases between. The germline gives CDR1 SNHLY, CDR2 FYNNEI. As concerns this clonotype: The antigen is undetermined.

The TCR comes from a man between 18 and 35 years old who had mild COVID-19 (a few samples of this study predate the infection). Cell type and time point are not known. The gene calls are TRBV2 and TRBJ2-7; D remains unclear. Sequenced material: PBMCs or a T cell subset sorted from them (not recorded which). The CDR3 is CASIGEPRYEQYF. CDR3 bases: TGTGCCAGCATCGGAGAGCCCCGCTACGAGCAGTACTTC.